These 30 T cell receptor beta chains were all obtained from the same sample, sequenced in a study of blood T cell repertoires in COVID-19. The method was immunoSEQ multiplex PCR; TCRdb's version includes in-frame clones alone and lacks a portion of them. The table shows over 250,000 clones, with roughly nine tenths occurring only once. The source material was PBMCs or T cells enriched from blood (not recorded which). The origin of the receptors is a woman aged 60-70 years who had recovered from COVID-19.

The V gene is TRBV15, the J gene TRBJ2-1, with a tentative D call TRBD2 (6 bases). The V gene lost 0 bases and the J gene lost 9 bases, with 15 bases spanning the gap. The length of the CDR3 is 15 residues. Germline V CDR1 and CDR2: LNHNV, YYDKDF (reference sequence). CDR3 bases: TGTGCCACCAGCAGAGATCTAGGGCCCGGGGGTGAGCAGTTCTTC. The encoded protein is CATSRDLGPGGEQFF.

The rearrangement uses TRBV20-1 and TRBJ2-1; maybe TRBD2 (6 bases). This CDR3 comprises 11 residues. Trimming took off 6 bases at V and 9 bases at J, with 12 bases between the two ends. CDR1 and CDR2 (germline): DFQATT, SNEGSKA (reference sequence). In DNA, the CDR3 is TGCAGTGCCTTCACTAGCACTGAGCAGTTCTTC. Protein sequence: CSAFTSTEQFF.

V usage is TRBV6-5 and J usage is TRBJ2-1; D is perhaps TRBD1 (6 bases). Deletions cut 10 bases from V and 1 base from J, with 14 bases between. The CDR3 is 14 amino acids. The germline V gene has CDR1 MNHEY and CDR2 SVGAGI. The CDR3 bases are TGTGCCACAGTCCCAGGGGCATCCTACAATGAGCAGTTCTTC. Translating it yields CATVPGASYNEQFF.

This clone has only one observation. The chain recombines TRBV9 with TRBJ2-1; D may be TRBD1 (6 bases). The ends were cut back, 0 bases at V and 8 bases at J, with 15 bases in the middle. The CDR3 is 15 residues long. Germline V CDR1 and CDR2: SGDLS, YYNGEE. The CDR3 spells CASSVVAGAWDEQFF. CDR3 coding DNA: TGTGCCAGCAGCGTAGTGGCAGGGGCCTGGGATGAGCAGTTCTTC.

The chain recombines TRBV10-3 with TRBJ1-1, with D tentatively TRBD1 (5 bases). The CDR3 runs 13 residues. Trimming left V 3 bases short and J 6 bases short, with 11 bases between. The germline V gene has CDR1 ENHRY and CDR2 SYGVKD. Here the CDR3 reads CAISEQVGAEAFF. CDR3 DNA sequence: TGTGCCATCAGTGAACAGGTTGGGGCTGAAGCTTTCTTT.

The chain carries TRBV10-1 and TRBJ1-2, with unresolved D. The CDR3 length is 13 residues. Trimming took 5 bases from V and 6 from J, leaving 13 bases between them. Per germline, CDR1 WNHNN and CDR2 SYGVQD (reference sequence). The CDR3 spells CASSPGGGDGYTF. In DNA form, the CDR3 reads TGCGCCAGCAGTCCAGGTGGAGGCGATGGCTACACCTTC.

The chain carries TRBV4-1 and TRBJ1-6; TRBD1 might be the D (6 bases). The CDR3 sequence is 15 residues long. V was pared by 0 bases and J by 6 bases, with 9 bases between. The germline V gene encodes CDR1 MGHRA and CDR2 YSYEKL. The CDR3 bases are TGCGCCAGCAGCCAAGATGCAGGGGCTAATTCACCCCTCCACTTT. Protein: CASSQDAGANSPLHF.

The genes are TRBV5-4 and TRBJ1-1; 7 bases align to TRBD1. After removal of 6 bases from V and 7 bases from J, the junction contained 9 bases not matched to a gene. The CDR3 runs to 13 residues. The germline gives CDR1 SGHNT, CDR2 YYREEE (reference sequence). For the CDR3, the DNA is TGTGCCAGCACCTTAGGGACAGAGAATGAAGCTTTCTTT. Translated: CASTLGTENEAFF.

The V and J genes are TRBV5-1 and TRBJ2-7, with D possibly being TRBD1 (5 bases). The V gene's germline CDR1 is SGHRS and CDR2 YFSETQ. V dropped 1 base and J dropped 4 bases, with 15 bases sitting between them. The CDR3 is made up of 15 amino acids. The CDR3 here is CASSLYSTGGYEQYF. The DNA of the CDR3 is TGCGCCAGCAGCTTGTATAGCACAGGTGGTTACGAGCAGTACTTC.

This clone was counted between two and nine times. J is TRBJ1-5 and V is TRBV7-8, with 9 bases identical to TRBD1. V gave up 1 base and J gave up 3 bases; unmatched junction bases: 1. The CDR3 extends over 15 amino acids. Germline values: CDR1 SGHVS, CDR2 FQNEAQ. CDR3 residues: CASSLDRGLNQPQHF. CDR3 in DNA: TGTGCCAGCAGCTTAGACAGGGGGCTCAATCAGCCCCAGCATTTT.

The J gene is TRBJ1-1, the V gene TRBV5-1, with D perhaps TRBD1 (6 bases). The CDR3 runs 15 residues. Trimming left V 5 bases short and J 0 bases short, with 14 bases between. Germline V gene data show CDR1 as SGHRS and CDR2 as YFSETQ. CDR3 bases: TGCGCCAGCAGGAGGGGGGGCCCGATGAACACTGAAGCTTTCTTT. As protein: CASRRGGPMNTEAFF. Filled out from reference TRBV5-1 and TRBJ1-1, the complete variable domain reads KAGVTQTPRYLIKTRGQQVTLSCSPISGHRSVSWYQQTPGQGLQFLFEYFSETQRNKGNFPGRFSGRQFSNSRSEMNVSTLELGDSALYLCASRRGGPMNTEAFFGQGTRLTVV.

The J gene is TRBJ1-2, the V gene TRBV6-5; 10 positions match TRBD1. CDR1 MNHEY and CDR2 SVGAGI come from the germline V gene. After removal of 6 bases from V and 4 bases from J, the junction contained 5 bases not matched to a gene. The CDR3 is made up of 14 amino acids. CDR3 in amino acids: CASRGQGLLYGYTF. In nucleotides, the CDR3 is TGTGCCAGCAGGGGACAGGGGCTGCTCTATGGCTACACCTTC.

The chain employs TRBV28 and TRBJ2-5, with D possibly matching TRBD2 (6 bases). The V gene lost 10 bases and the J gene lost 5 bases, with 8 bases spanning the gap. The CDR3 totals 10 residues. Germline V gene sequence: CDR1 MDHEN, CDR2 SYDVKM. CDR3 in DNA: TGTGCCATCGGAGGGGAGACCCAGTACTTC. This encodes CAIGGETQYF.

This clone was picked up one time. The chain couples TRBV5-4 to TRBJ2-3; D gene uncertain. Trimming stripped 4 bases from V and 3 bases from J, with 9 bases between. The germline gives CDR1 SGHNT, CDR2 YYREEE (reference sequence). The CDR3 contains 13 residues. The CDR3 region is CASSPSRTDTQYF. The CDR3 DNA reads as TGTGCCAGCAGCCCCAGCAGGACAGATACGCAGTATTTT.

CDR3 bases: TGTGCTAGTGGTTTGGCCCCGGCAGATACGCAGTATTTT. Its translation: CASGLAPADTQYF. The chain recombines TRBV12-5 with TRBJ2-3, with D unclear. The V end was cut by 1 base, the J end by 4 bases, with 6 bases between. The V gene's germline CDR1 is LGHNT and CDR2 FRNRAP. CDR3 length: 13 amino acids.

The sample holds a few counts of this clone. J is TRBJ2-2 and V is TRBV4-2; 8 nucleotides line up with TRBD1. The CDR3 is 15 residues long. V was clipped by 6 bases and J by 2 bases; unmatched bases: 5. Germline V gene lookup returns CDR1 LGHNA and CDR2 YNFKEQ. The CDR3 DNA reads as TGTGCCAGCAGTCAGGACAGGGCAAACACCGGGGAGCTGTTTTTT. Its translation: CASSQDRANTGELFF.

The rearrangement links TRBV2 to TRBJ1-6; tentatively, D is TRBD1 (6 bases). Germline V lookup: CDR1 SNHLY, CDR2 FYNNEI. V lost 7 bases and J lost 3, with 16 bases in between. The CDR3 runs 16 residues. The CDR3 region is CASTIGGAFYNSPLHF. For the CDR3, the DNA is TGTGCCAGCACCATAGGGGGGGCGTTCTATAATTCACCCCTCCACTTT.

The genes are TRBV7-9 and TRBJ2-1, with D tentatively TRBD2 (5 bases). This CDR3 is 15 amino acids long. V lost 8 bases, J lost 5 bases, and 19 bases lay in between. Germline lookup yields CDR1 SEHNR and CDR2 FQNEAQ (reference sequence). The CDR3, as DNA: TGTGCCAGCTTGAGGGATCCCCGCGACCACAATGAGCAGTTCTTC. Translation gives CASLRDPRDHNEQFF.

The rearrangement uses TRBV9 and TRBJ1-2, with D perhaps TRBD1 (6 bases). The CDR3 runs to 14 residues. Trimming took off 7 bases at V and 3 bases at J, with 16 bases between the two ends. CDR1 and CDR2 from the germline V gene are SGDLS and YYNGEE. CDR3 sequence: CASYGGSLYYGYTF. The CDR3 DNA follows: TGTGCCAGCTATGGGGGCTCTCTCTACTATGGCTACACCTTC.

The V gene is TRBV7-9, the J gene TRBJ2-3; 8 bases fit TRBD1. The CDR3 extends over 14 amino acids. Trimming took 5 bases from V and 4 from J; bases not matched to a gene: 5. Germline lookup yields CDR1 SEHNR and CDR2 FQNEAQ (reference sequence). For the CDR3, the DNA is TGTGCCAGCAGCGTGGACAGGGTCGCAGATACGCAGTATTTT. Protein sequence: CASSVDRVADTQYF.

V gene TRBV9 combines with J gene TRBJ2-1; 10 nucleotides agree with TRBD2. Trimming cost V 3 bases and J 9 bases; bases outside gene matches: 9. Germline V gives CDR1 SGDLS, CDR2 YYNGEE. CDR3 length: 15 residues. The CDR3 coding sequence is TGTGCCAGCAGCGGAAGCGGGAGGGCCCCTCGTGAGCAGTTCTTC. Protein: CASSGSGRAPREQFF.

This clone showed up many times. The chain employs TRBV3-1 (or the pseudogene TRBV3-2) and TRBJ1-4, with TRBD1 matching over 8 bases. The CDR3 extends over 15 amino acids. Trimming cost V 6 bases and J 8 bases; bases outside gene matches: 11. CDR1 and CDR2 (germline): LGHDT, YNNKEL (reference sequence). This chain's CDR3 is CASSHTQGGSEKLFF. CDR3 coding DNA: TGTGCCAGCAGTCATACACAGGGGGGCAGCGAAAAACTGTTTTTT.

The chain uses TRBV10-3 and TRBJ1-2, with D uncertain. Trimming left V 4 bases short and J 3 bases short, with 12 bases between. Germline CDR1 ENHRY, CDR2 SYGVKD. This CDR3 comprises 14 residues. CDR3 nucleotide sequence: TGTGCCATCAGTGCGCAGCAGGTACACTATGGCTACACCTTC. The encoded protein is CAISAQQVHYGYTF.

The genes are TRBV24-1 and TRBJ2-1; D unresolved. The CDR3 spans 16 residues. Trimming left V 2 bases short and J 7 bases short, with 17 bases between. Germline CDR1 and CDR2: KGHDR and SFDVKD. The DNA for the CDR3 is TGTGCCACCAGTGATTCATCAGGTTATCTGAAGAATGAGCAGTTCTTC. Residues: CATSDSSGYLKNEQFF.

The chain employs TRBV6-5 and TRBJ2-5; no clear D gene. The V end lost 2 bases, the J end lost 10 bases, and 8 bases lay between the germline ends. The CDR3 runs to 11 residues. The germline CDR1 and CDR2 sequences are MNHEY and SVGAGI. The CDR3 nucleotides are TGTGCCAGCAGTTACAATTCTTACCAGTACTTC. It encodes CASSYNSYQYF.

V gene TRBV11-2 combines with J gene TRBJ2-3; D unclear. Germline CDR1 SGHAT, CDR2 FQNNGV. Trimming removed 4 bases from V and 2 bases from J, with 4 bases in between. The CDR3 covers 12 residues. The CDR3 sequence: CASSSLTDTQYF. As DNA, the CDR3 is TGTGCCAGCAGCTCACTCACAGATACGCAGTATTTT. Full variable domain (remainder filled in from reference TRBV11-2 and TRBJ2-3): EAGVAQSPRYKIIEKRQSVAFWCNPISGHATLYWYQQILGQGPKLLIQFQNNGVVDDSQLPKDRFSAERLKGVDSTLKIQPAKLEDSAVYLCASSSLTDTQYFGPGTRLTVL.

Remarks on this clone: The same CDR3 also results from other DNA sequences found in this sample. The chain carries TRBV18 and TRBJ2-3; D is unclear. This CDR3 has 12 amino acids. The germline V gene encodes CDR1 KGHSH and CDR2 LQKENI. The germline V and J ends were trimmed by 2 bases and 5 bases, with 5 bases remaining between them. The CDR3 nucleotides are TGTGCCAGCTCACCAACCGGAGATACGCAGTATTTT. This translates into CASSPTGDTQYF. The full variable domain, with the rest looked up from reference TRBV18 and TRBJ2-3, is NAGVMQNPRHLVRRRGQEARLRCSPMKGHSHVYWYRQLPEEGLKFMVYLQKENIIDESGMPKERFSAEFPKEGPSILRIQQVVRGDSAAYFCASSPTGDTQYFGPGTRLTVL.

There are a few counts of this clone. The sample holds other DNA sequences that translate to the same CDR3. This rearrangement joins TRBV18 to TRBJ2-7, with a tentative D call TRBD1 (6 bases). The CDR3 sequence is 13 residues long. Deletions cut 2 bases from V and 2 bases from J, with 7 bases between. Per germline, CDR1 KGHSH and CDR2 LQKENI. CDR3 nucleotides: TGTGCCAGCTCACCAAGGGACACCTACGAGCAGTACTTC. This encodes CASSPRDTYEQYF.

The chain has TRBV11-2 and TRBJ2-1; 11 positions match TRBD2. This CDR3 has 18 residues. J lost 2 bases, V lost 5 bases, and 11 bases had no gene match. Germline CDR1 reads SGHAT; CDR2 reads FQNNGV. CDR3 in amino acids: CASSPRAIAGGPYNEQFF. The CDR3 bases are TGTGCCAGCAGCCCGCGCGCCATAGCGGGGGGGCCCTACAATGAGCAGTTCTTC.

The V call is TRBV28, the J call TRBJ2-7; 8 positions agree with TRBD2. V shed 7 bases and J 4 bases; nucleotides not matched to a gene: 9. The CDR3 length is 14 residues. In germline, CDR1 is MDHEN, CDR2 SYDVKM. As DNA, the CDR3 is TGTGCCAGCACCTTCAGCGGGAGCTTATACGAGCAGTACTTC. This encodes CASTFSGSLYEQYF.